The TCR beta chain described here comes from a study of T cell changes during pregnancy in multiple sclerosis. The CDR3 extends over 15 amino acids. Germline CDR1 reads SGHKS; CDR2 reads YYEKEE (reference sequence). V lost 0 bases and J lost 10, with 14 bases in between. Clones were sequenced by immunoSEQ multiplex PCR, and TCRdb holds only the in-frame ones, with some missing. The table lists approximately 49,000 clones, 80% to 95% of them singletons. The chain is built from TRBV5-5 and TRBJ1-6, with D uncertain. Source: CD4+ T cells from peripheral blood mononuclear cells, taken in the second trimester of pregnancy. The TCR comes from a female donor in good health, enrolled as a control in a pregnancy study. CDR3 amino acids: CASSLGRFFGSPLHF. The CDR3 DNA reads as TGTGCCAGCAGCTTGGGACGGTTCTTCGGGTCACCCCTCCACTTT. The full variable domain, in which reference TRBV5-5 and TRBJ1-6 provide the parts outside the CDR3, is DAGVTQSPTHLIKTRGQQVTLRCSPISGHKSVSWYQQVLGQGPQFIFQYYEKEERGRGNFPDRFSARQFPNYSSELNVNALLLGDSALYLCASSLGRFFGSPLHFGNGTRLTVT.